Included here is one TCR beta chain sequence, with context. Measured with immunoSEQ multiplex PCR; TCRdb has only the in-frame clones, and not every one. The repertoire holds about 26,000 clones, with 90% as singletons. These data come from a study of preoperative IRX-2 immunotherapy in early breast cancer. Specified treatment: preoperative locoregional IRX-2 cytokine immunotherapy. Germline CDR1 is MNHEY and CDR2 is SVGAGI. This CDR3 has 15 amino acids. Trimming took off 6 bases at V and 0 bases at J, with 11 bases between the two ends. Sampling was conducted from a patient treated with IRX-2 immunotherapy. The chain couples TRBV6-5 to TRBJ1-4; D ambiguous. The receptor's source is a human donor with breast cancer. The CDR3 region has the DNA TGTGCCAGCAGGTCCACCGGTGCAACTAATGAAAAACTGTTTTTT. Its translation is CASRSTGATNEKLFF.